This TCR beta chain was sequenced during a study of cytomegalovirus exposure and HLA in healthy donors. Study-level points and caveats: TCR beta V- and J-gene trimming, according to a later analysis, was linked to a missense DCLRE1C variant.

PCR employed 60 Vbeta and 13 Jbeta primers. Profiled with immunoSEQ multiplex PCR; TCRdb holds only in-frame clones, not every one. The sample lists more than 150,000 clones, 84% seen once, with around 0.37% in the top ten. This clone was seen a few times. Its antigen is not identified. In germline, CDR1 is SGHDT, CDR2 YYEEEE. V shed 7 bases and J 1 base; nucleotides not matched to a gene: 3. This CDR3 contains 13 residues. The receptor was isolated from a boy between 2 and 15 years old in good health and CMV-seronegative. Sample: PBMCs. The chain combines TRBV5-6 with TRBJ2-7; 9 nucleotides align to TRBD1. CDR3 in amino acids: CASWDRVSYEQYF. DNA for the CDR3: TGTGCCAGCTGGGACAGGGTATCCTACGAGCAGTACTTC.